The 25 T cell receptor beta chains listed next were all sequenced from one sample in a study of CD8 T cells in Susac syndrome. Reverse transcription of about 0.45 to 1 ug RNA was carried out with random hexamers. TCRdb ran MiXCR on the immunoSEQ multiplex PCR reads and lists one entry per CDR3 protein. The data contain some 170,000 distinct CDR3 sequences, roughly 95% of them singletons. Sequences were obtained from CD4+ T cells from PBMCs. These receptors were obtained from a human donor in good health.

The rearrangement links TRBV5-6 to TRBJ2-1, with a possible D match to TRBD1 (5 bases). The CDR3 is 15 amino acids. Germline CDR1 reads SGHDT; CDR2 reads YYEEEE. Trimming removed 1 base from V and 0 bases from J, with 8 bases in between. The CDR3 loop reads CASSLTGDSYNEQFF. CDR3 DNA sequence: TGTGCCAGCAGCTTGACAGGAGACTCCTACAATGAGCAGTTCTTC.

The chain recombines TRBV6-6 with TRBJ2-5; D remains unclear. There are 11 residues in the CDR3. V lost 2 bases, J lost 4 bases, and 2 bases lay in between. Per the germline V gene, CDR1 is MNHNY and CDR2 is SVGAGI (reference sequence). The CDR3 loop is CASSYRETQYF. The CDR3 DNA follows: TGTGCCAGCAGTTACCGAGAGACCCAGTACTTC.

The genes are TRBV29-1 and TRBJ1-2; 8 positions match TRBD1. From germline, CDR1 is SQVTM and CDR2 ANQGSEA. Trimming cost V 6 bases and J 8 bases; bases outside gene matches: 8. The CDR3 consists of 12 residues. The CDR3: CSVVRDRTGYTF. DNA for the CDR3: TGCAGCGTGGTCAGGGACAGGACCGGCTACACCTTC. The variable domain in full, completed from reference TRBV29-1 and TRBJ1-2, reads SAVISQKPSRDICQRGTSLTIQCQVDSQVTMMFWYRQQPGQSLTLIATANQGSEATYESGFVIDKFPISRPNLTFSTLTVSNMSPEDSSIYLCSVVRDRTGYTFGSGTRLTVV.

The genes are TRBV14 and TRBJ1-1; D may be TRBD1 (5 bases). Germline V gene sequence: CDR1 SGHDN, CDR2 FVKESK. CDR3 size: 13 residues. The V end lost 3 bases, the J end lost 8 bases, and 13 bases lay between the germline ends. As DNA, the CDR3 is TGTGCCAGCAGCCACGGACACCTGGAAGAAGCTTTCTTT. It encodes CASSHGHLEEAFF.

The chain has TRBV5-6 and TRBJ2-7, with a possible D match to TRBD1 (5 bases). Germline lookup yields CDR1 SGHDT and CDR2 YYEEEE. This CDR3 comprises 13 residues. Trimming removed 4 bases at V and 0 bases at J, with 8 bases between. Written as DNA, the CDR3 is TGTGCCAGCAGCAGACAGAGCTCCTACGAGCAGTACTTC. Encoded protein: CASSRQSSYEQYF.

The chain is built from TRBV19 and TRBJ1-2; 7 bases fit TRBD1. The V segment lost 5 bases and the J segment 6 bases; nucleotides outside the gene matches: 9. Per germline, CDR1 LNHDA and CDR2 SQIVND (reference sequence). The CDR3 covers 14 residues. The CDR3: CASSDPRGIHGYTF. CDR3 DNA sequence: TGTGCCAGTAGTGATCCCAGGGGGATACATGGCTACACCTTC.

CDR3 DNA: TGTGCCAGCAGCTTATCTAGCGGGGGGTTATATACGCAGTATTTT. It is translated as CASSLSSGGLYTQYF. The chain carries TRBV7-8 and TRBJ2-3; 11 nucleotides match TRBD2. Unmatched junction bases numbered 5, after V lost 2 bases and J lost 7 bases. The CDR3 is 15 residues long. CDR1 SGHVS and CDR2 FQNEAQ come from the germline V gene.

The J gene is TRBJ1-6, the V gene TRBV6-1, with D hard to call. V lost 10 bases and J 0 bases, leaving 19 bases between the germline ends. Germline loops: CDR1 MNHNS, CDR2 SASEGT. The CDR3 sequence is 17 residues long. CDR3 sequence (DNA): TGTGCCATCAGCGGCGGCAGCCTGAGCTCCTATAATTCACCCCTCCACTTT. Amino acid sequence: CAISGGSLSSYNSPLHF.

The V gene is TRBV9, the J gene TRBJ2-3, with 10 positions matching TRBD2. The germline gives CDR1 SGDLS, CDR2 YYNGEE. With 0 bases clipped from V and 2 bases from J, the junction kept 9 bases outside the gene matches. CDR3 length: 18 residues. The CDR3 region is CASSVGGSGGLLTDTQYF. In nucleotides, the CDR3 is TGTGCCAGCAGCGTAGGGGGTAGCGGGGGGTTACTCACAGATACGCAGTATTTT. Full variable domain (remainder filled in from reference TRBV9 and TRBJ2-3): DSGVTQTPKHLITATGQRVTLRCSPRSGDLSVYWYQQSLDQGLQFLIQYYNGEERAKGNILERFSAQQFPDLHSELNLSSLELGDSALYFCASSVGGSGGLLTDTQYFGPGTRLTVL.

This clonotype was observed a single time. The chain recombines TRBV3-1 with TRBJ2-1; 7 positions match TRBD1. This CDR3 is 16 amino acids long. In germline, CDR1 is LGHDT, CDR2 YNNKEL (reference sequence). V lost 0 bases and J lost 4; bases outside the gene matches: 6. The CDR3 protein is CASSQDMGQRYNEQFF. Here the CDR3 DNA reads TGTGCCAGCAGCCAAGATATGGGACAGAGATACAATGAGCAGTTCTTC.

The chain is built from TRBV15 and TRBJ1-4; possibly TRBD1 for D (5 bases). Germline CDR1 LNHNV, CDR2 YYDKDF (reference sequence). Between the trimmed V and J ends, which lost 5 bases and 4 bases, there was a span of 14 bases. This CDR3 comprises 15 residues. CDR3 coding DNA: TGTGCCACCAGCGGTCCCCGGGACCGTAATGAAAAACTGTTTTTT. Amino acids: CATSGPRDRNEKLFF.

The chain combines TRBV4-1 with TRBJ1-6; the D is unclear. The V end was cut by 0 bases, the J end by 3 bases, with 9 bases between. Germline V gives CDR1 MGHRA, CDR2 YSYEKL. The CDR3 covers 16 residues. The CDR3 is CASSQDPTVYNSPLHF. CDR3 DNA: TGCGCCAGCAGCCAAGATCCTACAGTCTATAATTCACCCCTCCACTTT.

The chain joins TRBV29-1 to TRBJ1-1, with no clear D. This CDR3 contains 13 residues. Trimming pared 2 bases from V and 0 bases from J, leaving 7 bases between. The germline gives CDR1 SQVTM, CDR2 ANQGSEA. The CDR3 loop is CSVEWLLNTEAFF. CDR3 coding DNA: TGCAGCGTTGAATGGTTGCTGAACACTGAAGCTTTCTTT.

V is TRBV23-1 and J is TRBJ2-1, with TRBD2 as a possible D gene (6 bases). TRBV23-1 is marked as an open reading frame, function uncertain. The CDR3 has 16 residues. Trimming shortened V by 0 bases and J by 1 base, and 10 bases separated the two germline ends. The CDR3 DNA sequence: TGCGCCAGCAGTCAATCGACCGGGGGTTCCTACAATGAGCAGTTCTTC. Protein product: CASSQSTGGSYNEQFF.

This sequence joins TRBV19 and TRBJ1-2, with a tentative D call TRBD1 (5 bases). Looked up from germline, CDR1 is LNHDA and CDR2 is SQIVND (reference sequence). V lost 5 bases to trimming and J lost 4 bases, with 17 bases between them. The CDR3 sequence is 15 residues long. The CDR3 DNA is TGTGCCAGTAGTCTCCCCCAGGGCCCGGGCTATGGCTACACCTTC. Residues: CASSLPQGPGYGYTF.

The chain employs TRBV4-1 and TRBJ1-6; D gene ambiguous. V lost 4 bases to trimming and J lost 10 bases, with 23 bases between them. This CDR3 contains 17 residues. Germline loops: CDR1 MGHRA, CDR2 YSYEKL. The CDR3 DNA reads as TGCGCCAGCAGCCCCTTAACGGCCCGGGGTTCGAGATCACCCCTCCACTTT. Translated: CASSPLTARGSRSPLHF.

The genes are TRBV14 and TRBJ2-5; D gene ambiguous. The germline V gene has CDR1 SGHDN and CDR2 FVKESK. Deletions cut 4 bases from V and 8 bases from J, with 14 bases between. This CDR3 has 13 residues. The CDR3 loop is CASSPEVPVTQYF. The CDR3 DNA reads TGTGCCAGCAGCCCCGAAGTCCCCGTTACCCAGTACTTC.

The chain is built from TRBV20-1 and TRBJ1-5; no clear D gene. In germline, CDR1 is DFQATT, CDR2 SNEGSKA (reference sequence). The V gene lost 3 bases and the J gene lost 6 bases, with 12 bases spanning the gap. The CDR3 covers 13 residues. The CDR3: CSARAWDGQPQHF. The CDR3 bases are TGCAGTGCTAGGGCGTGGGATGGTCAGCCCCAGCATTTT.

V usage is TRBV10-3 and J usage is TRBJ2-1; TRBD2 is a possible D gene (5 bases). Germline CDR1 ENHRY, CDR2 SYGVKD. The CDR3 is 14 amino acids. Trimming took 0 bases from V and 7 from J, leaving 10 bases between them. This CDR3 reads CAISESEGWNEQFF. In nucleotides, the CDR3 is TGTGCCATCAGTGAGTCCGAGGGATGGAATGAGCAGTTCTTC.

This sequence joins TRBV5-4 and TRBJ1-2; TRBD1 agrees at 8 bases. The J segment lost 8 bases and the V segment lost 5 bases, leaving 8 bases of the junction unmatched. Germline lookup yields CDR1 SGHNT and CDR2 YYREEE (reference sequence). This CDR3 has 13 residues. CDR3: CASSVDRGLGYTF. The CDR3 DNA is TGTGCCAGCAGTGTCGACAGGGGATTGGGCTACACCTTC.

The chain recombines TRBV12-3 or TRBV12-4 with TRBJ1-2; D might be TRBD1 (6 bases). The CDR3 totals 16 residues. Trimming left V 5 bases short and J 2 bases short, with 18 bases between. CDR3 DNA: TGTGCCAGCAGTGCCTACCGCAGGGGAGGGAACTATGGCTACACCTTC. Translation gives CASSAYRRGGNYGYTF.

V usage is TRBV6-1 and J usage is TRBJ2-1, with TRBD2 matching over 9 bases. The ends lost 5 bases at V and 7 bases at J; junction bases unmatched: 9. The germline V gene has CDR1 MNHNS and CDR2 SASEGT. CDR3 size: 15 residues. The DNA of the CDR3 is TGTGCCAGCAGTTTAGGTCTAGCGGGGAGGAATGAGCAGTTCTTC. Translated, it gives CASSLGLAGRNEQFF.

The chain combines TRBV20-1 with TRBJ2-3, with D perhaps assigned TRBD1 or TRBD2 (6 bases each). Trimming removed 0 bases from V and 5 bases from J, with 12 bases in between. The CDR3 runs 14 residues. Germline loops: CDR1 DFQATT, CDR2 SNEGSKA (reference sequence). The CDR3 nucleotides are TGCAGTGCTAGAGATGGAGGGGGAGGAGATACGCAGTATTTT. This encodes CSARDGGGGDTQYF.

This rearrangement joins TRBV29-1 to TRBJ1-2, with D hard to call. Trimming cost V 0 bases and J 4 bases, with 6 bases left between them. Germline values: CDR1 SQVTM, CDR2 ANQGSEA. The CDR3 runs to 12 residues. CDR3 loop: CSVEDPSYGYTF. The CDR3 DNA follows: TGCAGCGTTGAAGATCCCAGCTATGGCTACACCTTC.

J is TRBJ2-2 and V is TRBV5-1; perhaps TRBD2 as D (5 bases). The CDR3 totals 15 residues. CDR1 is SGHRS and CDR2 is YFSETQ in the germline V gene. Trimming left V 2 bases short and J 4 bases short, with 12 bases between. DNA of the CDR3: TGCGCCAGCAGCTTCGGGAACGCGATCACCGGGGAGCTGTTTTTT. Translation gives CASSFGNAITGELFF.